These 18 T cell receptor beta chains came from one sample sequenced in a study of T cell repertoires in cytomegalovirus infection. TCRdb re-derived calls from the reads in MiXCR, one entry per CDR3 protein. The sample shows fewer than 200,000 distinct CDR3 sequences, about 21% of them seen only once. Sequenced sample: PBMCs. The receptors here all came from a human donor in good health (CMV status not recorded). Some clones in this sample may be carry-over from other donors' samples.

Worth noting for this clonotype: At one end, the junction sequence differs from germline, possibly due to a read error. This chain uses TRBV7-8 with TRBJ2-5; D not certain. The CDR3 length is 14 residues. In germline, CDR1 is SGHVS, CDR2 FQNEAQ. The CDR3 spells CASSPRAAQKTQYF. The CDR3 region has the DNA TGTGCCAGCAGCCCACGGGCGGCCCAAAAGACCCAGTACTTC.

This clonotype was observed many times. This sequence joins TRBV11-2 and TRBJ1-1, with 9 positions matching TRBD1. The CDR3 consists of 14 residues. The V and J ends lost 2 bases and 5 bases, in that order; junction bases with no gene match: 3. Germline V gives CDR1 SGHAT, CDR2 FQNNGV. The CDR3 DNA sequence: TGTGCCAGCAGCTTAAACAGGGGGCAGACTGAAGCTTTCTTT. This encodes CASSLNRGQTEAFF. The whole variable domain, filled in from reference TRBV11-2 and TRBJ1-1, reads EAGVAQSPRYKIIEKRQSVAFWCNPISGHATLYWYQQILGQGPKLLIQFQNNGVVDDSQLPKDRFSAERLKGVDSTLKIQPAKLEDSAVYLCASSLNRGQTEAFFGQGTRLTVV.

This clonotype was observed at least ten times. The chain is built from TRBV7-2 and TRBJ2-1; 16 nucleotides match TRBD2. The V and J ends lost 7 bases and 6 bases, in that order; junction bases with no gene match: 3. Germline V gene sequence: CDR1 SGHTA, CDR2 FQGNSA. The CDR3 consists of 15 residues. The CDR3 is CASKGLAGGSNEQFF. The CDR3 nucleotides are TGTGCCAGCAAGGGACTAGCGGGAGGGTCCAATGAGCAGTTCTTC.

The rearrangement links TRBV11-3 to TRBJ1-1; TRBD1 aligns across 8 bases. Trimming removed 4 bases from V and 1 base from J; junction bases left unmatched: 8. The CDR3 sequence is 16 residues long. Germline CDR1 is SGHNT and CDR2 is YENEEA. CDR3 DNA sequence: TGTGCCAGCAGCTCCGGACAGGGCAGGGGGAACACTGAAGCTTTCTTT. As protein: CASSSGQGRGNTEAFF.

V is TRBV29-1 and J is TRBJ2-4, with D possibly matching TRBD1 (6 bases). CDR3 length: 14 residues. The V gene's germline CDR1 is SQVTM and CDR2 ANQGSEA. V lost 7 bases to trimming and J lost 1 base, with 14 bases between them. The CDR3 bases are TGCAGCGCAAGACAGGTACAGGCCAAAAACATTCAGTACTTC. Its translation is CSARQVQAKNIQYF.

The chain joins TRBV27 to TRBJ1-1; TRBD1 might be the D (6 bases). Germline values: CDR1 MNHEY, CDR2 SMNVEV (reference sequence). This CDR3 has 15 residues. The V end lost 2 bases, the J end lost 3 bases, and 13 bases lay between the germline ends. CDR3: CASSLRSGAHTEAFF. The CDR3, as DNA: TGTGCCAGCAGTTTAAGGTCAGGGGCGCACACTGAAGCTTTCTTT.

The sample holds a few counts of this clonotype. The chain links TRBV4-1 to TRBJ2-7; 10 nucleotides line up with TRBD2. Germline V gene data show CDR1 as MGHRA and CDR2 as YSYEKL. The trim removed 0 bases at V and 4 bases at J, leaving 6 bases unmatched. The CDR3 covers 16 residues. This chain's CDR3 is CASSQDQLAGVYEQYF. As DNA, the CDR3 is TGCGCCAGCAGCCAAGATCAGCTAGCGGGGGTGTACGAGCAGTACTTC.

The rearrangement joins TRBV7-9 to TRBJ1-1, with D unresolved. The CDR3 extends over 15 amino acids. The germline V and J ends were trimmed by 0 bases and 4 bases, with 12 bases remaining between them. The V gene's germline CDR1 is SEHNR and CDR2 FQNEAQ (reference sequence). CDR3 in amino acids: CASSLAVSLSTEAFF. The CDR3 bases are TGTGCCAGCAGCTTAGCTGTCAGTCTCAGCACTGAAGCTTTCTTT.

The J gene is TRBJ1-1, the V gene TRBV7-9; D is undetermined. The CDR3 covers 13 residues. Germline V lookup: CDR1 SEHNR, CDR2 FQNEAQ (reference sequence). V was clipped by 9 bases and J by 2 bases, with 13 bases between them. CDR3 DNA sequence: TGTGCCAGTTTGGTATCAGAAAACACTGAAGCTTTCTTT. This translates into CASLVSENTEAFF.

The chain combines TRBV4-1 with TRBJ2-3; the match to TRBD2 covers 8 bases. The CDR3 runs to 15 residues. V was pared by 0 bases and J by 4 bases, with 3 bases of the junction left unmatched. Germline V CDR1 and CDR2: MGHRA, YSYEKL. This CDR3 reads CASSQDRGGADTQYF. In nucleotides, the CDR3 is TGCGCCAGCAGCCAAGATCGGGGGGGGGCAGATACGCAGTATTTT.

This clonotype was found many times. The chain is built from TRBV7-2 and TRBJ2-2, with TRBD2 matching over 7 bases. From germline, CDR1 is SGHTA and CDR2 FQGNSA. This CDR3 has 16 amino acids. The trim removed 0 bases at V and 1 base at J, leaving 2 bases unmatched. CDR3: CASSLAGGKNTGELFF. In nucleotides, the CDR3 is TGTGCCAGCAGCTTAGCGGGAGGGAAGAACACCGGGGAGCTGTTTTTT.

The V call is TRBV29-1, the J call TRBJ2-3, with 7 bases that match TRBD2. Trimming removed 2 bases from V and 3 bases from J; junction bases left unmatched: 8. Germline values: CDR1 SQVTM, CDR2 ANQGSEA. The CDR3 spans 15 residues. The CDR3, as DNA: TGCAGCGTTGAATGGACTAGGGGTAGGACAGATACGCAGTATTTT. Its translation is CSVEWTRGRTDTQYF.

Concerning this clonotype: The junction shows a germline mismatch at one end, possibly a read error. This rearrangement joins TRBV7-9 to TRBJ2-3, with D perhaps being TRBD1 or TRBD2 (5 bases each). There are 15 residues in the CDR3. From germline, CDR1 is SEHNR and CDR2 FQNEAQ (reference sequence). The CDR3 protein is CANSQGPVRADTQYF. The CDR3 DNA sequence: TGTGCCAACAGCCAGGGACCAGTGCGGGCAGATACGCAGTATTTT.

This clonotype has more than one count but fewer than ten. The rearrangement joins TRBV6-2 or TRBV6-3 to TRBJ2-3, with D perhaps assigned TRBD1 or TRBD2 (5 bases each). Germline CDR1 is MNHEY and CDR2 is SVGEGT. The CDR3 sequence is 13 residues long. The germline V and J ends were trimmed by 0 bases and 8 bases, with 9 bases remaining between them. The CDR3 coding sequence is TGTGCCAGCAGTTACTCGAATGGGGGTACGCAGTATTTT. Protein sequence: CASSYSNGGTQYF.

This clonotype was recorded many times. The rearrangement uses TRBV7-9 and TRBJ2-2; TRBD2 agrees at 8 bases. The CDR3 is made up of 16 amino acids. The V gene's germline CDR1 is SEHNR and CDR2 FQNEAQ (reference sequence). With V trimmed by 3 bases and J by 3 bases, 6 bases remained unmatched. The DNA of the CDR3 is TGTGCCAGCAGCTTGAGAGCGGGAGCGGACACCGGGGAGCTGTTTTTT. Its protein product is CASSLRAGADTGELFF.

In this sample, this clonotype turned up many times. The chain recombines TRBV7-8 with TRBJ2-5, with 7 positions matching TRBD1. This CDR3 has 14 amino acids. The ends lost 5 bases at V and 2 bases at J; junction bases unmatched: 5. Germline V gene data show CDR1 as SGHVS and CDR2 as FQNEAQ. The CDR3 is CASSPGQVQETQYF. DNA for the CDR3: TGTGCCAGCAGCCCAGGACAGGTGCAAGAGACCCAGTACTTC.

J is TRBJ2-2 and V is TRBV19, with D perhaps matching TRBD1 or TRBD2 (5 bases each). The V end was cut by 6 bases, the J end by 3 bases, with 11 bases between. Germline loops: CDR1 LNHDA, CDR2 SQIVND (reference sequence). The CDR3 sequence is 14 residues long. The chain's CDR3 is CASRPGPHTGELFF. CDR3 nucleotides: TGTGCCAGTAGGCCGGGACCCCACACCGGGGAGCTGTTTTTT.

As to this clonotype: Germline is not matched at one junction end, which may reflect a read error. The genes are TRBV7-2 and TRBJ2-3, with 8 bases lining up with TRBD2. The CDR3 has 15 amino acids. Per the germline V gene, CDR1 is SGHTA and CDR2 is FQGNSA. Written as DNA, the CDR3 is TGTGTCAGCAGCTCGGCTAGCGGGTTCACAGATACGCAGTATTTT. Translated: CVSSSASGFTDTQYF.